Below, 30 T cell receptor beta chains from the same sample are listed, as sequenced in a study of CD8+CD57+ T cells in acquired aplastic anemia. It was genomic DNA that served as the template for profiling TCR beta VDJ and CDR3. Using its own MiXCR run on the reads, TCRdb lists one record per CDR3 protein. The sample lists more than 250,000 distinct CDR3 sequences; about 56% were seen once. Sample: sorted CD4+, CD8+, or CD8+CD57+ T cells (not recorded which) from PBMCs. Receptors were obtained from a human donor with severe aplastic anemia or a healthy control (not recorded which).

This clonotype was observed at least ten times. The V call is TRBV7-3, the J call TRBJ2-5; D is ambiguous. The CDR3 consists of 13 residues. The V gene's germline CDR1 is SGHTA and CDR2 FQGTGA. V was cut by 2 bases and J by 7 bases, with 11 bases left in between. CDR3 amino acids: CASSLSPGATQYF. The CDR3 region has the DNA TGTGCCAGCAGCTTATCCCCCGGAGCGACCCAGTACTTC.

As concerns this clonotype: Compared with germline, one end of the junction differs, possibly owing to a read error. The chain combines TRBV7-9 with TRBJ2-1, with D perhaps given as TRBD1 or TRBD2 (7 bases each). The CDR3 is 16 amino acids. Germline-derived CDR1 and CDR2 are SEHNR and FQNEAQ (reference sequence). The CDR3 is CASSLDFRGEGNEQFF. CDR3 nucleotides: TGCGCCAGCAGCTTGGATTTCAGGGGGGAGGGAAATGAGCAGTTCTTC. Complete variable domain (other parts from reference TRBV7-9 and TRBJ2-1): DTGVSQNPRHKITKRGQNVTFRCDPISEHNRLYWYRQTLGQGPEFLTYFQNEAQLEKSRLLSDRFSAERPKGSFSTLEIQRTEQGDSAMYLCASSLDFRGEGNEQFFGPGTRLTVL.

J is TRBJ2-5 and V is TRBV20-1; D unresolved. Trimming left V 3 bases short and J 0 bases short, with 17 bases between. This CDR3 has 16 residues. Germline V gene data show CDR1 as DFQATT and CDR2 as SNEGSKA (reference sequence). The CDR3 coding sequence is TGCAGTGCTAGGGGATTGAAACGGAGCGACCAAGAGACCCAGTACTTC. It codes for CSARGLKRSDQETQYF.

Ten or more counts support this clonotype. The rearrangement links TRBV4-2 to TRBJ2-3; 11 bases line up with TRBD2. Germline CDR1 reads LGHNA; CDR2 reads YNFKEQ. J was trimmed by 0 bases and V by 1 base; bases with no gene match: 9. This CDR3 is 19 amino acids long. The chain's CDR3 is CASSQVGTSGTSSTDTQYF. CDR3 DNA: TGTGCCAGCAGCCAAGTGGGGACTAGCGGTACTTCTAGCACAGATACGCAGTATTTT.

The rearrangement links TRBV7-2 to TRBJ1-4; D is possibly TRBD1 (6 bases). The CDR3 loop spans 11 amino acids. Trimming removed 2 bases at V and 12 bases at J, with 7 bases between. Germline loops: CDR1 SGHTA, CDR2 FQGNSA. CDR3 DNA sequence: TGTGCCAGCAGCTTAACAGGGCAACTGTTTTTT. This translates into CASSLTGQLFF.

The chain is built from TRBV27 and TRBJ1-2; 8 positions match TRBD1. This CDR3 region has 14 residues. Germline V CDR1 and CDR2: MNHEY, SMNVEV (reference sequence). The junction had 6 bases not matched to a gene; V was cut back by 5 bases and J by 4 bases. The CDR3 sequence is CASSPRTGSYGYTF. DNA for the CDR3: TGTGCCAGCAGTCCGAGGACAGGGAGCTATGGCTACACCTTC.

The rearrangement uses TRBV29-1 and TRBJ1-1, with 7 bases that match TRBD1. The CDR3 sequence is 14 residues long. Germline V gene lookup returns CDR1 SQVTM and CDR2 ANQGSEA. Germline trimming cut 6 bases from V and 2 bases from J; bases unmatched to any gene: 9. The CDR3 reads CSVARDSINTEAFF. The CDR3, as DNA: TGCAGCGTCGCGCGGGACAGCATCAACACTGAAGCTTTCTTT.

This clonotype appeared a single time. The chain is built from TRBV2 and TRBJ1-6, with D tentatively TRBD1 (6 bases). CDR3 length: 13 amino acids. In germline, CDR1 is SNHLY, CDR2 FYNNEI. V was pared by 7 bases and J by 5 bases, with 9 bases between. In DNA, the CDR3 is TGTGCCAGCAACGGACAGAATAATTCACCCCTCCACTTT. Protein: CASNGQNNSPLHF.

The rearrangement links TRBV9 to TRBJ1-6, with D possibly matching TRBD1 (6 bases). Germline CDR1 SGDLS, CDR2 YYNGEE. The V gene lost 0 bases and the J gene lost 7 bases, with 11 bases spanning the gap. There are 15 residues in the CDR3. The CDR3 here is CASSVAGGANSPLHF. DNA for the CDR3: TGTGCCAGCAGCGTAGCCGGGGGGGCAAATTCACCCCTCCACTTT.

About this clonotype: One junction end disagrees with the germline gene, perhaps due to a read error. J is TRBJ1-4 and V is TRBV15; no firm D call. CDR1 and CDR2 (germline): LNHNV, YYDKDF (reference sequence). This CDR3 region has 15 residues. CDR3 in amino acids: CDTSSDVTVEEKLFF. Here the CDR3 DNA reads TGTGACACCAGCAGCGATGTCACAGTGGAAGAAAAACTGTTTTTT.

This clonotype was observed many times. CDR3 sequence: CASSLGTGELFF. DNA of the CDR3: TGTGCCAGCAGCTTAGGAACCGGGGAGCTGTTTTTT. The chain combines TRBV7-3 with TRBJ2-2, with unresolved D. Per the germline V gene, CDR1 is SGHTA and CDR2 is FQGTGA. V shed 2 bases and J shed 5 bases, with 3 bases lying between them. The CDR3 spans 12 residues.

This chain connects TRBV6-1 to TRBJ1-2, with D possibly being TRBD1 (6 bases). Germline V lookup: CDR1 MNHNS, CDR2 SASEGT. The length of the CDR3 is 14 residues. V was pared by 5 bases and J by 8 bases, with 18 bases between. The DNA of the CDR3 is TGTGCCAGCAGTTTCGTACAGGGTACGGGGGGCTACACCTTC. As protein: CASSFVQGTGGYTF.

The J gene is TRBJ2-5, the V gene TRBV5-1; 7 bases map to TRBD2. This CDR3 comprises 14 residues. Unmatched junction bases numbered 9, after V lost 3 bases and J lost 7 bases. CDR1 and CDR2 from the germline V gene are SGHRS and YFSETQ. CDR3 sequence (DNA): TGCGCCAGCAGCTCCCGGACTAGGATGACGACCCAGTACTTC. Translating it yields CASSSRTRMTTQYF.

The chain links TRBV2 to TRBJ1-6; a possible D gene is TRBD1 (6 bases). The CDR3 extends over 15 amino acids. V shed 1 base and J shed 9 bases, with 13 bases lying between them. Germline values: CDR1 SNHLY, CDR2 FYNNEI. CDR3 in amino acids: CASSEEQGRGSPLHF. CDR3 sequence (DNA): TGTGCCAGCAGTGAAGAGCAGGGCAGGGGTTCACCCCTCCACTTT. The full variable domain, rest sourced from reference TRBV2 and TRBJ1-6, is EPEVTQTPSHQVTQMGQEVILRCVPISNHLYFYWYRQILGQKVEFLVSFYNNEISEKSEIFDDQFSVERPDGSNFTLKIRSTKLEDSAMYFCASSEEQGRGSPLHFGNGTRLTVT.

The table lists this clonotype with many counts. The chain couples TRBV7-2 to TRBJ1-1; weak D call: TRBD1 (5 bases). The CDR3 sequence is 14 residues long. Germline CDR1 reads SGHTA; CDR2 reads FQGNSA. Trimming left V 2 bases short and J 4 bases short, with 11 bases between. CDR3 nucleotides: TGTGCCAGCAGCTTATGGCCAGGGCTCACTGAAGCTTTCTTT. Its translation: CASSLWPGLTEAFF.

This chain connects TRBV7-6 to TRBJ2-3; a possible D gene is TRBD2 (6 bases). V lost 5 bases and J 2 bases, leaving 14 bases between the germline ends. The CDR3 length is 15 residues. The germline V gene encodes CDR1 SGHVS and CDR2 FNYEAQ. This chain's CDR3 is CASSRTPGVTDTQYF. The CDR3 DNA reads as TGTGCCAGCAGCCGGACGCCGGGGGTCACAGATACGCAGTATTTT. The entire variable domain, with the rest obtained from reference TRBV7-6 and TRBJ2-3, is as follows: GAGVSQSPRYKVTKRGQDVALRCDPISGHVSLYWYRQALGQGPEFLTYFNYEAQQDKSGLPNDRFSAERPEGSISTLTIQRTEQRDSAMYRCASSRTPGVTDTQYFGPGTRLTVL.

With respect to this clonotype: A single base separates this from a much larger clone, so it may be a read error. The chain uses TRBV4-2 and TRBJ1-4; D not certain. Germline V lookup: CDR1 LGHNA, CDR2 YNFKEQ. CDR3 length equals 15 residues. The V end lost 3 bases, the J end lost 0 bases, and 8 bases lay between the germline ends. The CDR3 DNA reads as TGTGCCAGCAGCCATCGGGAGGCAACTAATGAAAAACTGTTTTTT. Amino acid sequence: CASSHREATNEKLFF.

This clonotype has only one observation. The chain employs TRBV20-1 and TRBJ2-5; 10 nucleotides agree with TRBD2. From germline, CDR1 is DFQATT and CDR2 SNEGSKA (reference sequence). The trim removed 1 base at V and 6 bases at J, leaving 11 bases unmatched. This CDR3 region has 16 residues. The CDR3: CSARVEASGSLKTQYF. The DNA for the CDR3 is TGCAGTGCTAGAGTCGAGGCTAGCGGGAGTCTGAAGACCCAGTACTTC.

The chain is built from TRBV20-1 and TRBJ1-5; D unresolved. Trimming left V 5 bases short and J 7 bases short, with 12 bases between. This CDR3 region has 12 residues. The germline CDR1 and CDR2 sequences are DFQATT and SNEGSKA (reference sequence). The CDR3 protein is CSAGRTGQPQHF. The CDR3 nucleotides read TGCAGTGCTGGGAGGACTGGGCAGCCCCAGCATTTT.

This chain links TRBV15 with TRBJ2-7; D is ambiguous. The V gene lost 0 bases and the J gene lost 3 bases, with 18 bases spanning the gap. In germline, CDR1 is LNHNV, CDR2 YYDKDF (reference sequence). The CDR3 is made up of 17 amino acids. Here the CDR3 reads CATSREDWASGRYEQYF. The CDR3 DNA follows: TGTGCCACCAGCAGAGAAGATTGGGCTAGTGGTCGCTACGAGCAGTACTTC.

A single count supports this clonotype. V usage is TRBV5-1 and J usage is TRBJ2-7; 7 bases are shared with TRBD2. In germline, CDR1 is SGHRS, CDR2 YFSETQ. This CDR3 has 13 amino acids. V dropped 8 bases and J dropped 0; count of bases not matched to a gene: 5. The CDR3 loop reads CASMGDYSYEQYF. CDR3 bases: TGCGCCAGTATGGGGGACTACTCCTACGAGCAGTACTTC.

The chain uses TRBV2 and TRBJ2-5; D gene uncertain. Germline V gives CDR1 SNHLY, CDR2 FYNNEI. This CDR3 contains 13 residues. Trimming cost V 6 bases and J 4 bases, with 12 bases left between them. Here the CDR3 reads CASSKDRRETQYF. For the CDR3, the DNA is TGTGCCAGCAGCAAGGATAGACGAGAGACCCAGTACTTC.

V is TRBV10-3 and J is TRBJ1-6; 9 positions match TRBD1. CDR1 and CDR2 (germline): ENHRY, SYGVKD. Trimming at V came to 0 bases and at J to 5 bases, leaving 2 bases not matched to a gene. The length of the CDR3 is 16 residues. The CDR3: CAISESDRGNNSPLHF. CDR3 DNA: TGTGCCATCAGTGAGTCAGACAGGGGGAATAATTCACCCCTCCACTTT.

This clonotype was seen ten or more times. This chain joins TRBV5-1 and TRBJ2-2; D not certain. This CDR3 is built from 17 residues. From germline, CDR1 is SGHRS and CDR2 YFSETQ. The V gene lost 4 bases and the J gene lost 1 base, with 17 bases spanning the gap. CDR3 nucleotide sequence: TGCGCCAGCAGCGTATCCCACTCCACCGAGAACACCGGGGAGCTGTTTTTT. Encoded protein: CASSVSHSTENTGELFF. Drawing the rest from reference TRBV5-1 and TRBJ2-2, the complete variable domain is KAGVTQTPRYLIKTRGQQVTLSCSPISGHRSVSWYQQTPGQGLQFLFEYFSETQRNKGNFPGRFSGRQFSNSRSEMNVSTLELGDSALYLCASSVSHSTENTGELFFGEGSRLTVL.

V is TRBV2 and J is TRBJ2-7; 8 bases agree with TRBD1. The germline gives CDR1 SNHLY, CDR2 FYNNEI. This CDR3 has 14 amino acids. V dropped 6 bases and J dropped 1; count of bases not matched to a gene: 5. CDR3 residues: CASSLDRESYEQYF. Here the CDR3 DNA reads TGTGCCAGCAGCCTGGACAGGGAGTCCTACGAGCAGTACTTC.

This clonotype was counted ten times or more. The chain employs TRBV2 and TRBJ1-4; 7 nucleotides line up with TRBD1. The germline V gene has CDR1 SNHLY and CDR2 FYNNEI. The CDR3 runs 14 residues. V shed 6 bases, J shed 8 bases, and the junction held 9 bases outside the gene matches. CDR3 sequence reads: CASSLGRGGEKLFF. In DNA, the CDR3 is TGTGCCAGCAGCCTCGGCAGGGGGGGCGAAAAACTGTTTTTT.

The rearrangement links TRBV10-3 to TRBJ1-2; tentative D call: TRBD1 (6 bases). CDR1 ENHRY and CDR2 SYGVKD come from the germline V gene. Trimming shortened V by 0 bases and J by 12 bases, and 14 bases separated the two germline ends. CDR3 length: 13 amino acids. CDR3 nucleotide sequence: TGTGCCATCAGTGAGTCTCAGGGGCTTGGAAACACCTTC. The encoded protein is CAISESQGLGNTF.

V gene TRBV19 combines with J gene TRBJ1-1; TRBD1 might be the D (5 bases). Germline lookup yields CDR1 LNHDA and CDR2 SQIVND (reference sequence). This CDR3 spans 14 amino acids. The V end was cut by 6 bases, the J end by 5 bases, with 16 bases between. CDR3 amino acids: CASSLYSRGTEAFF. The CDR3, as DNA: TGTGCCAGTAGCCTATACTCACGGGGGACTGAAGCTTTCTTT.

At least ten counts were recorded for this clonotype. The CDR3 nucleotides read TGCAGTGCTAGCTTGCCCGGGGGAGGAGATACGCAGTATTTT. Translation: CSASLPGGGDTQYF. The J gene is TRBJ2-3, the V gene TRBV20-1; a possible D gene is TRBD2 (6 bases). V lost 3 bases and J lost 5, with 15 bases in between. Germline CDR1 and CDR2: DFQATT and SNEGSKA (reference sequence). This CDR3 is 14 amino acids long.

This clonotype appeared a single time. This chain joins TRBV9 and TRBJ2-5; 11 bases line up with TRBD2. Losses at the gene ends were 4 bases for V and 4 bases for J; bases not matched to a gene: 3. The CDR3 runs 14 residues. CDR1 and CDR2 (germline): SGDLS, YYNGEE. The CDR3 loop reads CASSSSGGSETQYF. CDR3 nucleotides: TGTGCCAGCAGCTCTAGCGGGGGGTCAGAGACCCAGTACTTC.